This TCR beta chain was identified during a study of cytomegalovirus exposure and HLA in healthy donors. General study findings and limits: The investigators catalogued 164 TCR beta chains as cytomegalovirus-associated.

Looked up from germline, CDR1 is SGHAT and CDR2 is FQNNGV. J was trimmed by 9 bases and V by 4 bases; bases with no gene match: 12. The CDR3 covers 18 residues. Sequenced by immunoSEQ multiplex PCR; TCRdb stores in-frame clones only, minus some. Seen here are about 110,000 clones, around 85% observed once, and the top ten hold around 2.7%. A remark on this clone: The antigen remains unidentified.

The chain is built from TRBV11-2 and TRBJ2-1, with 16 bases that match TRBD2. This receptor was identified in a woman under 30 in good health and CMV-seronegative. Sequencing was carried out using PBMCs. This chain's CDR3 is CASSSYPGLAGGRSEQFF. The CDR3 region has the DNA TGTGCCAGCAGCTCCTACCCGGGACTAGCGGGGGGGCGGAGTGAGCAGTTCTTC.